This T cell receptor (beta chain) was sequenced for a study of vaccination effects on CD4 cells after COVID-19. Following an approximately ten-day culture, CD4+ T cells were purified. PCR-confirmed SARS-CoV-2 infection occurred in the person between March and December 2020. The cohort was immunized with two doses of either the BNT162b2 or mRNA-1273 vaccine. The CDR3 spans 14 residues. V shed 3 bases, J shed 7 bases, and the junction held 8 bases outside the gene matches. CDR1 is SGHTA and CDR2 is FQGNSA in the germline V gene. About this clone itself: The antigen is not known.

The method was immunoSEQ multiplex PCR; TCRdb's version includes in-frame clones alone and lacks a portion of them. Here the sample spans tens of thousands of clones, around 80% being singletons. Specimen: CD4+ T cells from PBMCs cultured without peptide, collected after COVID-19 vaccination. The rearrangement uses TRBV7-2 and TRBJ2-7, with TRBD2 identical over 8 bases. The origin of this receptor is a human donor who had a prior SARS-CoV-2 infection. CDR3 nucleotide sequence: TGTGCCAGCAGCTTTAGCGGGACACCTGGGGAGCAGTACTTC. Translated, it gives CASSFSGTPGEQYF.